This TCR beta chain comes out of a study of shared clonotypes between healthy human individuals. This CDR3 spans 14 amino acids. The germline V and J ends were trimmed by 4 bases and 7 bases, with 15 bases remaining between them. Germline assignment: CDR1 SGHRS and CDR2 YFSETQ. A word on this clone: Its specificity is unknown.

At deep level, the assay was performed. Every subset had its genomic DNA shared out evenly among several immunoSEQ plates. Method: immunoSEQ multiplex PCR; TCRdb's copy keeps in-frame clones and lacks some. The sample comprises about 2,100,000 clones, 93% of which are singletons, and over 1.5% rests with the top ten. Study-level findings and limits: Enrolling few donors narrowed the genetic and exposure-history diversity that was represented. As a rule, naive subsets had a larger estimated richness than memory subsets.

Selected positively for CCR7 and CD45RO-negative, naive CD8 cells excluded terminally differentiated effector memory CD45RA+ cells. This sequence joins TRBV5-1 and TRBJ1-5, with D possibly matching TRBD1 (5 bases). The specimen was naive CD8+ T cells from PBMCs. This receptor was obtained from a man younger than 35 in good health. Some clones in this sample may be carry-over from other donors' samples. CDR3 sequence (DNA): TGCGCCAGCAGCGGACAACGTCCAGGCCAGCCCCAGCATTTT. This sequence encodes CASSGQRPGQPQHF.